This T cell receptor (beta chain) derives from a study of cytomegalovirus exposure and HLA in healthy donors. Donors sampled were nominally healthy, though unrecorded immune exposures were likely. Germline CDR1 reads ENHRY; CDR2 reads SYGVKD. This CDR3 region has 13 residues. After removal of 10 bases from V and 3 bases from J, the junction contained 4 bases not matched to a gene. PCR used 60 Vbeta primers and 13 Jbeta primers. Using immunoSEQ multiplex PCR, the repertoire was profiled, and TCRdb retains in-frame clones only, with some absent. The table lists about 130,000 clones. The source of this sequence is a man aged 30 to 39 in good health and CMV-seronegative. The sequenced sample consisted of PBMCs. The V call is TRBV10-3, the J call TRBJ2-1; 9 bases line up with TRBD2. The CDR3 region has the DNA TGTGCCACAAGACTAGCGGTCTACAATGAGCAGTTCTTC. Translating it yields CATRLAVYNEQFF.